This TCR beta chain was observed in a study of cytomegalovirus exposure and HLA in healthy donors listed by TCRdb under 2017. Concerning the study at large: An earlier analysis of several hundred of the donors reported more than 250 Gb of sequence data and 117 million unique TCR beta sequences from around 200 million T cells. An early release that covered fewer than 750 HLA-typed donors contained 300 to 350 gigabases of sequencing data and around 80 million unique TCR sequences. The genetic ancestry cluster associated with self-reported Caucasian donors included about four fifths of the roughly 360 genotyped donors. The study was designed to test whether signatures of past pathogen exposure could be identified by cataloging public T cell receptors. The study used immunosequencing to profile the T cell repertoires of 666 subjects and linked those repertoires to cytomegalovirus serostatus. In addition to the first cohort of 666 subjects, a separate validation cohort of 120 different subjects was used. To predict cytomegalovirus infection status, the study combined high-throughput TCR immunosequencing, statistical association of individual TCRs with disease status, and machine learning. In a later analysis, previously published TCR beta repertoires from about 670 donors were re-analyzed and high-resolution HLA genotyping was added so that TCR occurrence patterns could be studied. Rather than drawing on any new phenotypic data, the later analysis identified candidate immune exposures from TCR beta sequences and the way those sequences occurred across donors. In an earlier analysis of roughly 580 of the donors, high-throughput TCR beta sequencing was used to judge whether each TCR beta V gene segment behaved as functional or pseudogenic. Donor age, sex, ethnicity and CMV serostatus were compiled together with the repertoire data. A later genetic analysis took genome-wide SNP genotypes for about 55% of the roughly 670 donors and used that subset as a discovery cohort. Every discovery cohort repertoire had been produced on one sequencing platform. Both class I and class II loci were covered by HLA typing, at four-digit resolution. The number of donors typed differed by locus, with 629-630 for A, B, C, DRB1 and DQB1, 522 for DQA1, approximately 580 for DPA1, and 450 to 480 for DPB1. About five DR-DQ haplotypes were handled as single units for association and clustering because linkage in the cohort was strong. Across 300 to 500 genotyped donors of the cohort, an average of roughly 250,000 unique TCR beta nucleotide sequences per donor were sequenced, and roughly a sixth of those sequences were non-productive. The study at large found these results: Correlated functional status among segregating V segments might reflect linkage disequilibrium, but an unknown experimental factor could not be ruled out. Assigning TCR associations to individual alleles was difficult when HLA alleles, especially DR and DQ, strongly co-occurred. Immune exposure information for the cohort was limited to CMV serostatus. A further reported finding was that TCR beta sequences accurately predicted the HLA-A and HLA-B alleles for most subjects in the first cohort. Several of the top co-occurrence clusters appeared to be linked to parvovirus B19, influenza, CMV and Epstein-Barr virus, according to a later analysis. A few of the identified cytomegalovirus-associated TCR beta chains were confirmed in vitro to be specific for cytomegalovirus antigens. Most TCR sequences were seen in very few donors, while some public TCRs were found in many individuals. This cohort had only TCR beta chains sequenced, and the lack of alpha or paired-chain data limited which features could be detected. A later analysis found that TCR association rates varied across HLA loci, with DRB1 alleles showing the most associated TCRs and HLA-C alleles the fewest. According to a later genetic analysis, donors in an Asian-associated ancestry cluster had fewer N-insertions in productive TCRs than the roughly 700-donor mean. Specific HLA alleles were associated with more than 15,000 TCR beta sequences at a false discovery rate of 0.05 in a later analysis. The study listed 150 to 200 TCR beta chains as associated with cytomegalovirus. A later analysis found that most CMV-associated TCR beta chains appeared HLA-restricted, with HLA associations seemingly driven largely by CMV exposure. Sequencing depth was assumed to be roughly uniform across donors in the presence/absence analyses, though that assumption may not hold. A cluster of highly shared sequence variants was judged likely to be a technical artifact of the sequencing pipeline. Some IMGT-functional V segments, including TRBV6-2 and TRBV6-3, could not be told apart with the 87-base-pair reads, so those segments were excluded. Because counts were too low, about 15 rarely observed V segments, including chromosome 9 orphons, were left out of the earlier analysis of a few hundred of the donors. The authors suggested that the approach could potentially be generalized to other disease states and immunological phenotypes. V-gene and J-gene trimming of TCR beta chains was associated with a missense DCLRE1C variant in a later genetic analysis, and the association was replicated in an independent cohort. Because HLA typing was missing for some donors at each locus, association tests included only the typed subset. In a later analysis, HLA-associated TCR beta chains were found to be more clonally expanded and to have lower generation probabilities than equally common non-associated chains. The classifier was reported to diagnose cytomegalovirus status with high specificity and sensitivity in both the original cohort and the validation cohort. An earlier analysis of approximately 600 of the donors showed that most TCR beta V segments appeared in productive rearrangements either about 87% or about 30% of the time, which broadly matched IMGT annotations.

The cohort consisted of 600 to 750 healthy bone marrow donors. At the time of sampling, every cohort member was nominally healthy, though immune exposures that went unrecorded were likely present. The donor was CMV seropositive and belonged to the group of 250 to 300 seropositive cohort members. A peripheral blood sample was collected from each donor, and TCR beta sequencing was performed on peripheral blood mononuclear cells. The Qiagen DNeasy Blood Extraction Kit was used to extract genomic DNA from the blood cell samples. About this clone itself: The target of this receptor is not known. The record has no base qualities; no much larger clone is one base away.

From its cysteine to its phenylalanine, the CDR3 spans 14 amino acids. Only the CDR3 DNA is retained, 42 bases long and in frame from the first base. The germline V gene gives CDR1 as SGHTA and CDR2 as FQGTGA. V is cut back by 1 base and J by 5 bases, with 5 bases in the junction unmatched. The library was obtained by the immunoSEQ multiplex PCR assay. For the multiplex PCR, a mixture combining 60 forward primers for TCR Vbeta segments and 13 reverse primers for TCR Jbeta segments was used. A multiplex PCR assay on genomic DNA amplified the CDR3 region of rearranged TCR beta genes. Amplified TCR beta libraries were sequenced as 87-base-pair reads on the Illumina HiSeq System. The authors' analysis ran thus. A later analysis tallied 75 million to 95 million unique TCR beta chains across the roughly 610 repertoires, and some 10 million of those chains were shared by two or more donors. Raw reads were error-corrected and collapsed into unique sequences by a nearest-neighbor algorithm in which closely related sequences were merged to remove PCR and sequencing errors. CDR3 sequences were aligned to IMGT reference sequences to assign V, D and J gene segments. For a sequence to be retained, at least a six-nucleotide match to both a V gene segment and a J gene segment was required. A rearrangement counted as productive if the CDR3 had no stop codons and remained in frame with V and J, and every other rearrangement counted as non-productive. Following IMGT convention, CDR3 was defined as the stretch from the second conserved V-encoded cysteine to the conserved J-encoded phenylalanine. The earlier analysis of some 550 of the donors excluded any sequence lacking an unambiguous match to a single V gene segment. An earlier analysis of fewer than 750 of the donors classified V segments as functional when productive rearrangements were above 56.7% and as segregating when the standard deviation between donors was above 5%. A statistical classification framework was built for diagnosing cytomegalovirus status from the catalog of TCR beta chain sequences. A later analysis assigned V and J genes by comparing TCR nucleotide sequences with IMGT/GENE-DB human TR gene sequences. In a later analysis, CDR3 sequences and most-parsimonious VDJ recombination scenarios were assigned using the TCRdist pipeline. A later analysis defined each TCR beta chain by its CDR3 amino acid sequence plus V-gene family, and excluded reads lacking a unique V-gene family. To address suspected cross-contamination and a sequencing artifact, a later analysis removed approximately 600 highly shared, low-generation-probability nucleotide sequences. In a later analysis, a clonal expansion index for each public chain was calculated from normalized within-repertoire ranks of inferred template counts. Generation probabilities in a later analysis came from a VDJ recombination model fitted to out-of-frame rearrangements, and those results were checked against IGoR. Hypergeometric tests were used in a later analysis to score TCR-TCR, TCR-HLA and TCR-CMV co-occurrence, with a repertoire-size bias correction applied to the TCR pairs. False discovery rates were estimated in a later analysis by permuting HLA or CMV assignments 20 times. In a later analysis, co-occurring TCRs were grouped using DBSCAN, and TCRdist sequence similarity was added for clustering within HLA-allele-positive subsets. Co-occurrence clustering excluded repertoires with fewer than 30,000 or more than 120,000 public chains, plus five with anomalous nucleotide sharing. TCRdb obtained this table from immuneACCESS and retained in-frame rearrangements with V and J assigned. These tables miss some clones; where compared with another copy, unresolved V genes account for less than half of the shortfall, and the remainder is unexplained. V and J calls and clone size follow that table, whereas D and trimming were derived from the DNA. This sample lists some 130,000 clones; roughly two thirds were detected once. Roughly 1.6% of the sample lies in the top ten.

This TCR was sampled from a man aged 30 to 45 in good health and CMV-seropositive. The V and J genes are TRBV7-3 and TRBJ2-7; TRBD1 agrees with 7 junctional bases. The material sequenced was PBMCs. CDR3 reads: CASSLRGGAHEQYF. The nucleotides are TGTGCCAGCAGCTTAAGAGGGGGCGCCCACGAGCAGTACTTC.